The rows below give T cell receptor beta chains drawn from one sample of a study of cytomegalovirus exposure and HLA in healthy donors. The repertoire was sequenced with immunoSEQ multiplex PCR; TCRdb's copy has only in-frame clones and lacks some. The table lists some 84,000 clones, roughly 78% of them singletons, with approximately 2.7% in the top ten. Sample: PBMCs. The receptors were gathered from a male donor in good health and CMV-seropositive. CDR3s include the opening cysteine and the closing phenylalanine or tryptophan. Each record gives: J gene, clone size, V gene, D gene, CDR3 DNA, CDR3 protein. A D gene is named only where the DNA matches it firmly. The size entry is marked missing in some rows and otherwise reads once, few, many or a size class.

TRBJ2-1	-	TRBV11-1	-	TGTGCCAGCAGCGTGGGGACTCGGAATGAGCAGTTCTTC	CASSVGTRNEQFF
TRBJ1-5	few	TRBV29-1	TRBD1	TGCAGCGTTGTTGGGACAGGGGGTGAGCCCCAGCATTTT	CSVVGTGGEPQHF
TRBJ1-5	few	TRBV7-2	-	TGTGCCAGCAGCTTAGCCCCCGGAGCTGGGCCCCAGCATTTT	CASSLAPGAGPQHF
TRBJ2-1	-	TRBV12-5	-	TGTGCTAGTGGTTTAGAACAGGGAAATGAGCAGTTCTTC	CASGLEQGNEQFF
TRBJ1-1	once	TRBV4-3	-	TGCGCCAGCAGCCTTTTTAGGGTGGGGGGAACGACTGAAGCTTTCTTT	CASSLFRVGGTTEAFF
TRBJ2-5	-	TRBV19	TRBD1	TGTGCCAGTAGTACCAGGGGGTTCGGTCAAGAGACCCAGTACTTC	CASSTRGFGQETQYF
TRBJ1-1	-	TRBV25-1	TRBD1	TGTGCCAGCAGTGAAGAGGGGGCCAGGGTCACTGAAGCTTTCTTT	CASSEEGARVTEAFF
TRBJ2-1	-	TRBV6-5	TRBD2	TGTGCCAGCAGTTACTCCACTAGCGGGAGTGATGAGCAGTTCTTC	CASSYSTSGSDEQFF
TRBJ2-7	-	TRBV15	-	TGTGCCACCAGCAGAGGGGGAGGCCATCCAAACTACGAGCAGTACTTC	CATSRGGGHPNYEQYF
TRBJ2-5	-	TRBV6-6	-	TGTGCCAGCAACCCCAGAGGAGAGACCCAGTACTTC	CASNPRGETQYF
TRBJ1-1	-	TRBV6-4	TRBD1	TGTGCCAGCAGAGACAGACAGGGGGCGGGCACTGAAGCTTTCTTT	CASRDRQGAGTEAFF
TRBJ1-4	-	TRBV12-2	-	TGTGCAAGTCGCTTAGGACCCTCTAACCGGGACAGAGGTGAAAAACTGTTTTTT	CASRLGPSNRDRGEKLFF
TRBJ2-7	once	TRBV5-1	-	TGCGCCAGCAGACCTCAGGGGTCTAGCTCCTACGAGCAGTACTTC	CASRPQGSSSYEQYF
TRBJ1-3	-	TRBV12-5	TRBD1	TGTGCTAGTGGTTTGACAACACAGGGACAGGGAAACACCATATATTTT	CASGLTTQGQGNTIYF
TRBJ2-1	-	TRBV7-9	TRBD2	TGTGCCAGCAGCTGGGCTAGCGGCAATGAGCAGTTCTTC	CASSWASGNEQFF
TRBJ2-7	few	TRBV5-5	TRBD1	TGTGCCAGCAGCTTCGTGGGGACAGGGGCCCCCGAGCAGTACTTC	CASSFVGTGAPEQYF
TRBJ1-1	-	TRBV10-3	-	TGTGCCATCAGTTCAGGGAACCCTGAAGCTTTCTTT	CAISSGNPEAFF
TRBJ2-7	-	TRBV10-2	-	TGCGCCAGCAGCAAACAGGGATTCGTCTACGAGCAGTACTTC	CASSKQGFVYEQYF
TRBJ1-1	-	TRBV5-1	TRBD1	TGCGCCAGCAGCAGAAAGACAGGGCCGAACACTGAAGCTTTCTTT	CASSRKTGPNTEAFF
TRBJ2-1	-	TRBV7-3	-	TGTGCCAGCAGCTTAGAAGTGGGGGGATATGAGCAGTTCTTC	CASSLEVGGYEQFF
TRBJ2-1	-	TRBV14	-	TGTGCCAGCAGCCAAGTCAGGGCCCGAAGGGCAAGCAATGAGCAGTTCTTC	CASSQVRARRASNEQFF
TRBJ2-1	-	TRBV6-1	-	TGTGCCAGCAGCTACCTTGATGAGCAGTTCTTC	CASSYLDEQFF
TRBJ2-7	-	TRBV2	TRBD2	TGTGCCAGCAGTGAGTACGGCGGGAGGCCTTACGAGCAGTACTTC	CASSEYGGRPYEQYF
TRBJ2-1	-	TRBV27	TRBD2	TGTGCCAGCAGTTCTTCTAGCGGGAGTTCCTACAATGAGCAGTTCTTC	CASSSSSGSSYNEQFF
TRBJ2-7	-	TRBV4-3	TRBD1	TGCGCCAGCAGCCCGACAGGGGCCCGGATCGACGAGCAGTACTTC	CASSPTGARIDEQYF
TRBJ2-7	-	TRBV28	-	TGTGCCAGCAGTTTTATTTCTTGGGCCGACCAAGGGGGTGACTCCTACGAGCAGTACTTC	CASSFISWADQGGDSYEQYF
TRBJ1-4	-	TRBV6-1	-	TGTGCCAGCAGTGAAGCGTCAGGGTTTGCTAATGAAAAACTGTTTTTT	CASSEASGFANEKLFF
TRBJ1-2	-	TRBV28	-	TGTGCCAGCAGCCTGACCGGCGGCCTCTCGGGCTACACCTTC	CASSLTGGLSGYTF
TRBJ1-2	once	TRBV29-1	TRBD1	TGCAGCGCAGAGGGGGCTTATGGCTACACCTTC	CSAEGAYGYTF
TRBJ1-2	-	TRBV2	-	TGTGCCAGCAGTGATAGGGGCTACGACTATGGCTACACCTTC	CASSDRGYDYGYTF
TRBJ2-5	once	TRBV19	TRBD2	TGTGCCAGTAGTACGGGACTAGACCAAGAGACCCAGTACTTC	CASSTGLDQETQYF
TRBJ1-2	-	TRBV6-4	TRBD1	TGTGCCAGCAGCCCTGGAGCTACAGGGGCTTATGGCTACACCTTC	CASSPGATGAYGYTF
TRBJ2-7	once	TRBV6-5	-	TGTGCCAGCAGCCCCGGGACATCCGAGCAGTACTTC	CASSPGTSEQYF
TRBJ2-1	-	TRBV4-2	TRBD2	TGTGCCAGCAGCCAAGTTGTTTGGGGACTAGCGGGTGCCAGCTCCTACAATGAGCAGTTCTTC	CASSQVVWGLAGASSYNEQFF
TRBJ2-3	-	TRBV30	-	TGTGCCTGGACCCCTAGCACAGATACGCAGTATTTT	CAWTPSTDTQYF
TRBJ2-7	-	TRBV7-8	TRBD2	TGTGCCAGCAGCTTAGTAGCGGGAGGGCCCTACGAGCAGTACTTC	CASSLVAGGPYEQYF
TRBJ1-3	-	TRBV5-5	-	TGTGCCAGCAGCTTGGAAGTAGCCTCTGGAAACACCATATATTTT	CASSLEVASGNTIYF
TRBJ2-5	-	TRBV9	TRBD2	TGTGCCAGCAGCGGGGTAGCGGGAGTCCAAGAGACCCAGTACTTC	CASSGVAGVQETQYF
TRBJ2-2	-	TRBV5-1	-	TGCGCCAGCAGGTCCGGGACAACAAACACCGGGGAGCTGTTTTTT	CASRSGTTNTGELFF
TRBJ2-1	-	TRBV28	-	TGTGCCAGCAGTTTGCATACTAGCTTCAATGAGCAGTTCTTC	CASSLHTSFNEQFF
TRBJ2-1	few	TRBV15	TRBD2	TGTGTCACCAGCAGAGGGGTAGCGGGAGAGATCGGCCATGAGCAGTTCTTC	CVTSRGVAGEIGHEQFF
TRBJ1-4	few	TRBV5-1	-	TGCGCCAGCAGCTTGGGCTACGAAAATGAAAAACTGTTTTTT	CASSLGYENEKLFF
TRBJ1-1	-	TRBV29-1	TRBD1	TGCAGCGTTGATCGGACAGGAGAAGCTTTCTTT	CSVDRTGEAFF
TRBJ1-1	-	TRBV15	TRBD1	TGTGCCACCAGTAGGACAGGCCAAAACACTGAAGCTTTCTTT	CATSRTGQNTEAFF
TRBJ2-2	-	TRBV14	-	TGTGCCAGCAGCCAAGTGGGGCCGGTCGGGGAGCTGTTTTTT	CASSQVGPVGELFF
TRBJ2-7	-	TRBV7-6	TRBD1	TGTGCCAGCAGCTTACGGACAGGTTCCTACGAGCAGTACTTC	CASSLRTGSYEQYF
TRBJ2-5	-	TRBV11-2	-	TGTGCCAGCAGCCCAAGGAGGGGTTGGTCCGGAGAGACCCAGTACTTC	CASSPRRGWSGETQYF
TRBJ2-1	-	TRBV7-9	-	TGTGCCAGCAGCCTCTCGGTTCGTGCGGGGATATGGGACAATGAGCAGTTCTTC	CASSLSVRAGIWDNEQFF
TRBJ1-4	-	TRBV5-5	-	TGTGCCAGCAGCCCCGGACAGTATAATGAAAAACTGTTTTTT	CASSPGQYNEKLFF
TRBJ2-7	-	TRBV5-8	-	TGTGCCAGCAGCTTGGGATTCGTAGTCGACGAGCAGTACTTC	CASSLGFVVDEQYF
TRBJ2-1	-	TRBV11-3	-	TGTGCCAGCAGCTTAGGAGTCCTAGAATACAATGAGCAGTTCTTC	CASSLGVLEYNEQFF